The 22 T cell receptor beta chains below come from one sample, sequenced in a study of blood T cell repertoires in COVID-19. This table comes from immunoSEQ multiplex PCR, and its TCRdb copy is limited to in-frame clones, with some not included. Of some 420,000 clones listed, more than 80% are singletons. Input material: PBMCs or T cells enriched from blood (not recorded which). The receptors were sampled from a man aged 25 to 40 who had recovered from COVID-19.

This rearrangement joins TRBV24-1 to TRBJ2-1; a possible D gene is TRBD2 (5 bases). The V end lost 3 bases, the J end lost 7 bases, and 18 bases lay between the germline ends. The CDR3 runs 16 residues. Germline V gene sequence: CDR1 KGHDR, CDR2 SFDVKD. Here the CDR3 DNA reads TGTGCCACCAGTGATGAGGGCCTACTCGACCAAAATGAGCAGTTCTTC. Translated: CATSDEGLLDQNEQFF.

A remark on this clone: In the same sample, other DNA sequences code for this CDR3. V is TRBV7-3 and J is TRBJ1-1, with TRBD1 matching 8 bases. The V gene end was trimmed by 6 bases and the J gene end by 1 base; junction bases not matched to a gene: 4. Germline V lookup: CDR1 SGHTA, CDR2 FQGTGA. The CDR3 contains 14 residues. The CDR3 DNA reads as TGTGCCAGCAGTTCGACAGGGGCGAACACTGAAGCTTTCTTT. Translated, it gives CASSSTGANTEAFF.

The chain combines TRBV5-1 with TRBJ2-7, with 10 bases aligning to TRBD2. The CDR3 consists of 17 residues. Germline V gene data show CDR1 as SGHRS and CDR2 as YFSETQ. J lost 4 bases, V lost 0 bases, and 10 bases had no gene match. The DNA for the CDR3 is TGCGCCAGCAGCTTGGCTCCACTAGCGGGACTCCTTTACGAGCAGTACTTC. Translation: CASSLAPLAGLLYEQYF.

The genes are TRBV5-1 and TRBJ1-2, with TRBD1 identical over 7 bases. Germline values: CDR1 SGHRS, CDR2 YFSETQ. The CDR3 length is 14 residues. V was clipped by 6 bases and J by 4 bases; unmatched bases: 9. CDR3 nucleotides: TGCGCCAGCAAAAGATCGGACAGGTCCTATGGCTACACCTTC. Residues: CASKRSDRSYGYTF. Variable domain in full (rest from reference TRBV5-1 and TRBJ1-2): KAGVTQTPRYLIKTRGQQVTLSCSPISGHRSVSWYQQTPGQGLQFLFEYFSETQRNKGNFPGRFSGRQFSNSRSEMNVSTLELGDSALYLCASKRSDRSYGYTFGSGTRLTVV.

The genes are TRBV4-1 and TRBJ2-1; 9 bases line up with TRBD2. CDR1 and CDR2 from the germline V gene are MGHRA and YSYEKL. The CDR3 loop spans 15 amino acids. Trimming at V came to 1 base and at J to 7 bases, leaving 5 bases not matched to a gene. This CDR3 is CASSQVAGGRNEQFF. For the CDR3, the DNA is TGCGCCAGCAGCCAAGTTGCGGGGGGGAGGAATGAGCAGTTCTTC.

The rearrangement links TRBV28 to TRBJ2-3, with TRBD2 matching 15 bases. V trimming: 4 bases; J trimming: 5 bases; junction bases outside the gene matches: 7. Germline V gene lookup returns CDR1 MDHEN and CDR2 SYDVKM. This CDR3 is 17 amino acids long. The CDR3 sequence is CASSSLWTSGREDTQYF. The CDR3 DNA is TGTGCCAGCAGTTCACTCTGGACTAGCGGGAGGGAAGATACGCAGTATTTT.

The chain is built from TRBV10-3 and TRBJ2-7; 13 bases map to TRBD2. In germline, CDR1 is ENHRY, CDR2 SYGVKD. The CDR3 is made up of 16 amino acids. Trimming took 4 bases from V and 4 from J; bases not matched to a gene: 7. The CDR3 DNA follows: TGTGCCATCAGTGCGGGACTAGCGGGAAGCAGGTACGAGCAGTACTTC. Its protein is CAISAGLAGSRYEQYF.

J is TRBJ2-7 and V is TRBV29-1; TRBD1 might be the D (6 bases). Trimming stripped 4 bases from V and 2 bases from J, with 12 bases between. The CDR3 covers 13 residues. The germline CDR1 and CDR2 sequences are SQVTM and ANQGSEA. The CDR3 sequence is CSVVGRGAYEQYF. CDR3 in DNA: TGCAGCGTTGTTGGCAGGGGAGCCTACGAGCAGTACTTC.

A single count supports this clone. Here the CDR3 reads CASSPTGGSTDTQYF. In nucleotides, the CDR3 is TGCGCCAGCAGCCCGACAGGGGGAAGCACAGATACGCAGTATTTT. The chain links TRBV5-1 to TRBJ2-3; 9 bases map to TRBD1. CDR3 length: 15 amino acids. J was trimmed by 0 bases and V by 4 bases; bases with no gene match: 3. Germline CDR1 is SGHRS and CDR2 is YFSETQ.

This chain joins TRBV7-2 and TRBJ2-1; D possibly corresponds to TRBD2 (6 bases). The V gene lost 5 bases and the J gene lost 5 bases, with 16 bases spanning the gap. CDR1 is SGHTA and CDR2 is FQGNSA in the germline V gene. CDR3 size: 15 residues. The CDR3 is CASSISGVPHNEQFF. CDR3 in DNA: TGTGCCAGCAGCATTAGCGGAGTCCCCCACAATGAGCAGTTCTTC.

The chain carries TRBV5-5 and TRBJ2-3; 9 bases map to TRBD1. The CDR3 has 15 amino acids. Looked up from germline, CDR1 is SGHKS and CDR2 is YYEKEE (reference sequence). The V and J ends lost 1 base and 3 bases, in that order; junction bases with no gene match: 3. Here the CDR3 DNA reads TGTGCCAGCAGCTTGTTGGGACAGGGTACAGATACGCAGTATTTT. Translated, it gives CASSLLGQGTDTQYF. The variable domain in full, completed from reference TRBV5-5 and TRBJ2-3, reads DAGVTQSPTHLIKTRGQQVTLRCSPISGHKSVSWYQQVLGQGPQFIFQYYEKEERGRGNFPDRFSARQFPNYSSELNVNALLLGDSALYLCASSLLGQGTDTQYFGPGTRLTVL.

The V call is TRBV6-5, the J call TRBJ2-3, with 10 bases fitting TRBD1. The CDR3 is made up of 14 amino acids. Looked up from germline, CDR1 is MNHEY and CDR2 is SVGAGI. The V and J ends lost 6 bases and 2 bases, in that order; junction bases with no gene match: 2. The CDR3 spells CASRDRGSTDTQYF. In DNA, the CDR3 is TGTGCCAGCAGGGACAGGGGGTCCACAGATACGCAGTATTTT.

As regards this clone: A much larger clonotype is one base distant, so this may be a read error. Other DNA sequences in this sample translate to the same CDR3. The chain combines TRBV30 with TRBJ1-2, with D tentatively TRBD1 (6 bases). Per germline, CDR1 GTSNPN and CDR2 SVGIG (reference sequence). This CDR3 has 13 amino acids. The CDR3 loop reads CAWKVQGGYGYTF. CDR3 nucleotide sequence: TGTGCCTGGAAGGTACAGGGTGGATATGGCTATACCTTC. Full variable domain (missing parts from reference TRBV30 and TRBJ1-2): SQTIHQWPATLVQPVGSPLSLECTVEGTSNPNLYWYRQAAGRGLQLLFYSVGIGQISSEVPQNLSASRPQDRQFILSSKKLLLSDSGFYLCAWKVQGGYGYTFGSGTRLTVV.

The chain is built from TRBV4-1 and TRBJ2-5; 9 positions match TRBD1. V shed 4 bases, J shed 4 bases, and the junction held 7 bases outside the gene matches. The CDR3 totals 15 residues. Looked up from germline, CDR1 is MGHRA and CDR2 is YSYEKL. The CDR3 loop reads CASSRAPGQGETQYF. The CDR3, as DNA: TGCGCCAGCAGCCGTGCACCGGGACAGGGAGAGACCCAGTACTTC.

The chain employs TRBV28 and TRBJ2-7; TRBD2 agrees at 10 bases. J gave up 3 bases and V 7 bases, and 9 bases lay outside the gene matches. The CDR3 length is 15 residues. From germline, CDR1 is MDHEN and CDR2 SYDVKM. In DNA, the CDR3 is TGTGCCAGCAACCGGCCAGCGGGAGGGAGCTACGAGCAGTACTTC. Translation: CASNRPAGGSYEQYF.

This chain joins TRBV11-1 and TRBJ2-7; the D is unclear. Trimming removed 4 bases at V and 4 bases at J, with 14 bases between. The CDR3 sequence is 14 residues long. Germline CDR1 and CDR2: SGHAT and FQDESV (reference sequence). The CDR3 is CASSWQRGSYEQYF. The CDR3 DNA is TGTGCCAGCAGCTGGCAGAGAGGTTCATACGAGCAGTACTTC. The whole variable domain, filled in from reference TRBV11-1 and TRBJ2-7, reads EAEVAQSPRYKITEKSQAVAFWCDPISGHATLYWYRQILGQGPELLVQFQDESVVDDSQLPKDRFSAERLKGVDSTLKIQPAELGDSAMYLCASSWQRGSYEQYFGPGTRLTVT.

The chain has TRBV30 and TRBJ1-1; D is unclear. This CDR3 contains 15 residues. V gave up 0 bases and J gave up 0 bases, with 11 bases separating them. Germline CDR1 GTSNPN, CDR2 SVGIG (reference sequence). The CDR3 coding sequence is TGTGCCTGGAGTGTATTCAGTTCAATGAACACTGAAGCTTTCTTT. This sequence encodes CAWSVFSSMNTEAFF.

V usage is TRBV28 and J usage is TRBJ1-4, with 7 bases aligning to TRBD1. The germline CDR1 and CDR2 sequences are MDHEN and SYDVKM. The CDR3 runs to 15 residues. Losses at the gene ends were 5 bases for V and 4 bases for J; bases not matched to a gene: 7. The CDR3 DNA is TGTGCCAGCAGTCCCCCGACAGGGTTTAATGAAAAACTGTTTTTT. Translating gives CASSPPTGFNEKLFF.

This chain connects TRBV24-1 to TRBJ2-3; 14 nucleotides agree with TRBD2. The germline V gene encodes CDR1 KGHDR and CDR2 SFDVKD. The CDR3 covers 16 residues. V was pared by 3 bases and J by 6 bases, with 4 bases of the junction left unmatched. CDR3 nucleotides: TGTGCCACCAGTGATCCCGGACTAGCGGGAGGCGATACGCAGTATTTT. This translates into CATSDPGLAGGDTQYF.

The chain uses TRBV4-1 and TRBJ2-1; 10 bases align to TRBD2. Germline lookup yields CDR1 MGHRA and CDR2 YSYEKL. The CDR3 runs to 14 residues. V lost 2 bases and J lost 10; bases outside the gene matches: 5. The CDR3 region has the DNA TGCGCCAGCAGCCAAACAATAGCGGGAGGCGAGCAGTTCTTC. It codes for CASSQTIAGGEQFF.

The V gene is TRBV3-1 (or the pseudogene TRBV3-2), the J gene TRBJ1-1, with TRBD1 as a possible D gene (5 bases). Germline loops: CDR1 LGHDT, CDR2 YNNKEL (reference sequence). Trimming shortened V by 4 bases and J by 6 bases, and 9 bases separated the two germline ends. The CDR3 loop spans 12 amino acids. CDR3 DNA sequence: TGTGCCAGCAGCCGTGGAGGGGCTGAAGCTTTCTTT. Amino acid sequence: CASSRGGAEAFF.

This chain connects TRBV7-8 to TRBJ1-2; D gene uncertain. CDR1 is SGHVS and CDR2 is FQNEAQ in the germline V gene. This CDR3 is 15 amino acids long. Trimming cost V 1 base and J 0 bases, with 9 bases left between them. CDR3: CASSLGGATNYGYTF. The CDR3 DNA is TGTGCCAGCAGCTTAGGCGGAGCGACTAACTATGGCTACACCTTC.